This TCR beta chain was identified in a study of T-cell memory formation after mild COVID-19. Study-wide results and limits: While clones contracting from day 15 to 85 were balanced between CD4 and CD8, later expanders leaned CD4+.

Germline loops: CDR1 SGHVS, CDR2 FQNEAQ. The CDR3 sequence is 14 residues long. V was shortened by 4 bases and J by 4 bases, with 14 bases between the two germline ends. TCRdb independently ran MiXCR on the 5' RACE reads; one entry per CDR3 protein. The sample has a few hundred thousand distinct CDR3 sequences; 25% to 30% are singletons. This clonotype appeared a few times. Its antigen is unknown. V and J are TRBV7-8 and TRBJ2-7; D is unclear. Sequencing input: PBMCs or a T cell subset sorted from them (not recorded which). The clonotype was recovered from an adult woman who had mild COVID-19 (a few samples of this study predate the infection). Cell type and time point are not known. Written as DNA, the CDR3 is TGTGCCAGCAGCTCGAGACACGACCATTACGAGCAGTACTTC. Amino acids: CASSSRHDHYEQYF.